This T cell receptor (beta chain) was sequenced during a study of technical replicates of blood from several donors. The CDR3 consists of 17 residues. V was trimmed by 3 bases and J by 5 bases, leaving 21 bases between them. Looked up from germline, CDR1 is LGHNA and CDR2 is YSLEER. TCRdb's table, derived via immunoSEQ multiplex PCR, lists solely in-frame clones and lacks some. The table includes tens of thousands of clones, 91% detected once. This chain connects TRBV4-3 to TRBJ2-3, with D tentatively TRBD2 (6 bases). The sequence was collected from a human donor in good health. Some clones in this sample may be carry-over from other donors' samples. Sequencing used PBMCs. CDR3 DNA sequence: TGCGCCAGCAGCCACGACAACCCGGGTAGCGGTAGAGATACGCAGTATTTT. Translating it yields CASSHDNPGSGRDTQYF.